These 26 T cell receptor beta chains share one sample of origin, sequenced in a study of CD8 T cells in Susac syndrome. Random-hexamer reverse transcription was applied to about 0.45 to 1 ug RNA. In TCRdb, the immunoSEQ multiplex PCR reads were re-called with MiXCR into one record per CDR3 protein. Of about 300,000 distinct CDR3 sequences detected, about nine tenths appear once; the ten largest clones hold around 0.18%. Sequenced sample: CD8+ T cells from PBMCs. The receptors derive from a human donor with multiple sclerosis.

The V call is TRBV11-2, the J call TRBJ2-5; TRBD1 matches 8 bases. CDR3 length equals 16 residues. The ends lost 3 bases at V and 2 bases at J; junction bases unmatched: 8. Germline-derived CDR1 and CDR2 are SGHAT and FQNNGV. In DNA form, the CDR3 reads TGTGCCAGCAGCTTGGGCGGACAGGGTTATCAAGAGACCCAGTACTTC. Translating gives CASSLGGQGYQETQYF.

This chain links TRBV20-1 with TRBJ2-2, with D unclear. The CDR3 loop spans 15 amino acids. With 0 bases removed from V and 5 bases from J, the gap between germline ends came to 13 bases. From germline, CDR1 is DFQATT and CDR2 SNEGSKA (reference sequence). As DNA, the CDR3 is TGCAGTGCTAGAGATTACCTTGAACTGACCGGGGAGCTGTTTTTT. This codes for CSARDYLELTGELFF.

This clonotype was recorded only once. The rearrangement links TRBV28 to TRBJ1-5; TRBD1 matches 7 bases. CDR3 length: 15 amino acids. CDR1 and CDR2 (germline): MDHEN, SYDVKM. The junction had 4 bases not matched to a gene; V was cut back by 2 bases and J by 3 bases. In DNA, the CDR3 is TGTGCCAGCAGTTTACCGACAGGGAACAATCAGCCCCAGCATTTT. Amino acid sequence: CASSLPTGNNQPQHF.

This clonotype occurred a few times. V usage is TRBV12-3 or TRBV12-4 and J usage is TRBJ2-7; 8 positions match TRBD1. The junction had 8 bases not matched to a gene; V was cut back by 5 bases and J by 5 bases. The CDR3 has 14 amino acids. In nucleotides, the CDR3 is TGTGCCAGCAGTCAGACAGGGGACTTGGACGAGCAGTACTTC. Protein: CASSQTGDLDEQYF.

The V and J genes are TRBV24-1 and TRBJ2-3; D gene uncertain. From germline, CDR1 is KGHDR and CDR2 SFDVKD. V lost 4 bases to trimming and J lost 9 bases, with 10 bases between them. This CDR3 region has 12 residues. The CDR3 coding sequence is TGTGCCACCAGTGACACTCCTGACACGCAGTATTTT. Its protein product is CATSDTPDTQYF.

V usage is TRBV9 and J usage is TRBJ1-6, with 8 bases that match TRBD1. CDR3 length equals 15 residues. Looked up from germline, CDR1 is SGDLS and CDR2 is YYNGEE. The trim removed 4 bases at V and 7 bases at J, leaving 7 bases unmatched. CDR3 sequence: CASSPEQGVNSPLHF. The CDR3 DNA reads TGTGCCAGCAGCCCAGAACAGGGGGTCAATTCACCCCTCCACTTT.

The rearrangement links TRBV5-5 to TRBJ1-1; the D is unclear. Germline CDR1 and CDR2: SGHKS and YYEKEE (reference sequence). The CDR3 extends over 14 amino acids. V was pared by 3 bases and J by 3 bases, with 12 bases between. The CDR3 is CASSSTPWYTEAFF. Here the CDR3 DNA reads TGTGCCAGCAGCTCGACACCATGGTACACTGAAGCTTTCTTT.

CDR3 sequence reads: CASSLTSGSRTDTQYF. In DNA form, the CDR3 reads TGTGCCAGCAGTTTAACTAGCGGGAGTAGGACAGATACGCAGTATTTT. The chain employs TRBV27 and TRBJ2-3; 11 bases line up with TRBD2. V lost 2 bases and J lost 3; bases outside the gene matches: 4. Looked up from germline, CDR1 is MNHEY and CDR2 is SMNVEV (reference sequence). The length of the CDR3 is 16 residues.

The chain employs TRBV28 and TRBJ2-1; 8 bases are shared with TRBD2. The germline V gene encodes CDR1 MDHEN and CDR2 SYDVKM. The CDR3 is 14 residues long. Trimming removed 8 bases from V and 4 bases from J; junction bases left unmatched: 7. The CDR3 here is CASESGRYYNEQFF. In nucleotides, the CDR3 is TGTGCCAGCGAGAGCGGGAGATATTACAATGAGCAGTTCTTC.

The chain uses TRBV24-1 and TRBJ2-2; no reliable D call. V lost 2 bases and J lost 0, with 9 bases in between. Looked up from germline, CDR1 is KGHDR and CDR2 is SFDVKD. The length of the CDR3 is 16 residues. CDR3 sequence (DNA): TGTGCCACCAGTGATTGGCGCGACGCGAACACCGGGGAGCTGTTTTTT. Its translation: CATSDWRDANTGELFF.

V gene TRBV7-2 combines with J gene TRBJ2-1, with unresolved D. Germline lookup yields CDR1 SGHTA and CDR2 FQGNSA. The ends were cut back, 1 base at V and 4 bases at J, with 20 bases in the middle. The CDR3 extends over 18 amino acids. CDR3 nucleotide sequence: TGTGCCAGCAGCTTAGTTGGTCCAACTGGGCTGGCATACAATGAGCAGTTCTTC. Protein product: CASSLVGPTGLAYNEQFF. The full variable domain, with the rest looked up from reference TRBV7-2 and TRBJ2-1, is GAGVSQSPSNKVTEKGKDVELRCDPISGHTALYWYRQSLGQGLEFLIYFQGNSAPDKSGLPSDRFSAERTGGSVSTLTIQRTQQEDSAVYLCASSLVGPTGLAYNEQFFGPGTRLTVL.

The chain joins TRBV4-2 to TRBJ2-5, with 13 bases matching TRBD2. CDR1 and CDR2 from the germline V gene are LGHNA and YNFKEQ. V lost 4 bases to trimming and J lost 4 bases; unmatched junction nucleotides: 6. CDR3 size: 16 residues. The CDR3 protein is CASSPWTSGSLETQYF. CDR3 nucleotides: TGTGCCAGCAGCCCCTGGACTAGCGGGAGTCTAGAGACCCAGTACTTC.

The CDR3 nucleotides are TGTGCCAGCAGCTTAGCGCTAGCGGGGGGGCCGCGGACCGGGGAGCTGTTTTTT. Residues: CASSLALAGGPRTGELFF. V and J are TRBV7-8 and TRBJ2-2; 12 bases are shared with TRBD2. CDR3 length: 18 residues. CDR1 is SGHVS and CDR2 is FQNEAQ in the germline V gene. V gave up 0 bases and J gave up 5 bases; unmatched junction bases: 7.

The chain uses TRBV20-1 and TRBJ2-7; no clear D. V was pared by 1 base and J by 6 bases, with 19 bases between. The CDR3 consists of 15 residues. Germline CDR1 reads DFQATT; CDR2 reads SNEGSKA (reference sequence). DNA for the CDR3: TGCAGTGCTAGAGCCCTCGCCACGGTAGTTTTCGAGCAGTACTTC. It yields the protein CSARALATVVFEQYF.

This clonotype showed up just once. The CDR3 loop reads CASKGRGYQPQHF. The CDR3 region has the DNA TGTGCCAGCAAAGGCCGCGGGTATCAGCCCCAGCATTTT. The J gene is TRBJ1-5, the V gene TRBV27; D gene unclear. Germline V gene data show CDR1 as MNHEY and CDR2 as SMNVEV (reference sequence). This CDR3 has 13 amino acids. Trimming shortened V by 7 bases and J by 5 bases, and 12 bases separated the two germline ends.

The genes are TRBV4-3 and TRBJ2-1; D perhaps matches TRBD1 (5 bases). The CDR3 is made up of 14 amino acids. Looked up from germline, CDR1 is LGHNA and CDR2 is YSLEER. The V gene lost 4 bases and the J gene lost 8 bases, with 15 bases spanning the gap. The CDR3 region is CASSRGYPTHEQFF. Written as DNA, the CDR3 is TGCGCCAGCAGCCGGGGCTATCCTACACATGAGCAGTTCTTC.

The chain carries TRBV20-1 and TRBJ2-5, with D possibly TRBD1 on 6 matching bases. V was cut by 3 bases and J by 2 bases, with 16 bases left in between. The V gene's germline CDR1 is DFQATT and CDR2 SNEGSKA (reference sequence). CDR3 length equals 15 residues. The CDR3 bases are TGCAGTGCTAGCCCCGAGGGGGAGAATCAAGAGACCCAGTACTTC. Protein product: CSASPEGENQETQYF.

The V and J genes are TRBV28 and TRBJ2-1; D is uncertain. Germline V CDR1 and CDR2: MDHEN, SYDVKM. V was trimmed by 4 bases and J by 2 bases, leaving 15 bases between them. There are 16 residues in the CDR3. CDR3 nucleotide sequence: TGTGCCAGCAGTTCTTACGCGGTTGCGCCCTACAATGAGCAGTTCTTC. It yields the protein CASSSYAVAPYNEQFF.

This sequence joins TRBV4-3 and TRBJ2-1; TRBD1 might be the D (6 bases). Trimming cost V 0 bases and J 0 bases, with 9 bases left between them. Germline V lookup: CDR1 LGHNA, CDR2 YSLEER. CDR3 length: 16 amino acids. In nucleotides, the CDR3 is TGCGCCAGCAGCCAAGAGGACAGTAGCTCCTACAATGAGCAGTTCTTC. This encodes CASSQEDSSSYNEQFF.

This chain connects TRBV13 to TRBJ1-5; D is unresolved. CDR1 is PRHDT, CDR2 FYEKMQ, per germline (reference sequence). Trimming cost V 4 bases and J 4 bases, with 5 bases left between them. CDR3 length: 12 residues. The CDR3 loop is CASSSANQPQHF. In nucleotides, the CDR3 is TGTGCCAGCAGCTCGGCTAATCAGCCCCAGCATTTT.

In DNA form, the CDR3 reads TGTGCCAGCAGCTTCATTTCCTACGAGCAGTACTTC. Translation gives CASSFISYEQYF. V usage is TRBV5-8 and J usage is TRBJ2-7; unclear D gene. The CDR3 totals 12 residues. V lost 2 bases, J lost 1 base, and 4 bases lay in between. Germline-derived CDR1 and CDR2 are SGHTS and YDEGEE.

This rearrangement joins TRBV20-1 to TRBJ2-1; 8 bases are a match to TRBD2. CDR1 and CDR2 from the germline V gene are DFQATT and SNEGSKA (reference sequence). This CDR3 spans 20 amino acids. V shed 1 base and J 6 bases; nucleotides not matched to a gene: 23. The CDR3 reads CSARAPLWGAGGTGLNEQFF. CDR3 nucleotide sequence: TGCAGTGCTAGAGCTCCCCTCTGGGGGGCGGGAGGCACAGGGCTCAATGAGCAGTTCTTC.

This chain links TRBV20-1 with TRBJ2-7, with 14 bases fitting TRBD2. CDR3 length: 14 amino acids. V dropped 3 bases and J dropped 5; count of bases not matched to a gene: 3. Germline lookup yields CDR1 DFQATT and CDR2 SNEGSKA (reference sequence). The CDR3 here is CSARPGLAGDEQYF. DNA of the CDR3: TGCAGTGCTAGGCCGGGACTAGCGGGGGACGAGCAGTACTTC.

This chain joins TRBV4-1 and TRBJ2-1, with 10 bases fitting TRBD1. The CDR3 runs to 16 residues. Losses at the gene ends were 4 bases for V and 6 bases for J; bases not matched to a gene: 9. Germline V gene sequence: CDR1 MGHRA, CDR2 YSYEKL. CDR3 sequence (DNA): TGCGCCAGCAGCCCCTTGGGGGACAGGGGAGGCAATGAGCAGTTCTTC. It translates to CASSPLGDRGGNEQFF.

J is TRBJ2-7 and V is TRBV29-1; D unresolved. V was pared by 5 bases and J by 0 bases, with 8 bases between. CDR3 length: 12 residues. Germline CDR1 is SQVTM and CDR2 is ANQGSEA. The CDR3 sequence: CSVKDGSYEQYF. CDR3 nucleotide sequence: TGCAGCGTTAAGGACGGCTCCTACGAGCAGTACTTC.

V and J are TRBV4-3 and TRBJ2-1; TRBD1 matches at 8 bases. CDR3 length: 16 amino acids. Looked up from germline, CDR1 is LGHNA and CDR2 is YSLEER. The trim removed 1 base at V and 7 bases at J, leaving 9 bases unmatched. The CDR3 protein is CASSQARQGLKNEQFF. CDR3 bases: TGCGCCAGCAGCCAAGCGAGACAGGGGTTGAAGAATGAGCAGTTCTTC.